This T cell receptor beta chain comes out of a study of blood T cell repertoires in COVID-19. TCRdb keeps only in-frame clones here, not all; method: immunoSEQ multiplex PCR. The sample includes about 310,000 clones, around 91% of them seen just once. Germline V gene sequence: CDR1 LNHDA, CDR2 SQIVND (reference sequence). The CDR3 is 12 amino acids. Unmatched junction bases numbered 5, after V lost 11 bases and J lost 1 base. The J gene is TRBJ2-7, the V gene TRBV19; TRBD1 matches 7 bases. This TCR was recovered from a woman aged 40-49 years who had recovered from COVID-19. Sequencing was performed on PBMCs or T cells enriched from blood (not recorded which). The CDR3 bases are TGTGCCGTCCAGGGGGTTTCCTACGAGCAGTACTTC. It codes for CAVQGVSYEQYF. The variable domain in full, completed from reference TRBV19 and TRBJ2-7, reads DGGITQSPKYLFRKEGQNVTLSCEQNLNHDAMYWYRQDPGQGLRLIYYSQIVNDFQKGDIAEGYSVSREKKESFPLTVTSAQKNPTAFYLCAVQGVSYEQYFGPGTRLTVT.